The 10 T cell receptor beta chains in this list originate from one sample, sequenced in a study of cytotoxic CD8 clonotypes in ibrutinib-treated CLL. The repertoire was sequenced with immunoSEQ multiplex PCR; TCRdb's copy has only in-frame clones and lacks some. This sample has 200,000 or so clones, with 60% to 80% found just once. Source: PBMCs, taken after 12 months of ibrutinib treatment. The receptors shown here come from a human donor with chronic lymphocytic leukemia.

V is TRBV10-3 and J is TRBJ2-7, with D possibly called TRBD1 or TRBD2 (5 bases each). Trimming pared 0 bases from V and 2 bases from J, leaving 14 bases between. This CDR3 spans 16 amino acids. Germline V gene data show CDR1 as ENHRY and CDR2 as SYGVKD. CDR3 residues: CAISESRGPLPYEQYF. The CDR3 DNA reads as TGTGCCATCAGTGAGTCTCGGGGACCCCTTCCCTACGAGCAGTACTTC.

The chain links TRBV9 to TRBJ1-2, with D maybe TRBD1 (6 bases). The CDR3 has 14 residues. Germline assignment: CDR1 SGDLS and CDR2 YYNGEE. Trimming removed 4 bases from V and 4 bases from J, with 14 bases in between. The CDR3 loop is CASSKQGSVYGYTF. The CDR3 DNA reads TGTGCCAGCAGCAAACAGGGTTCTGTCTATGGCTACACCTTC. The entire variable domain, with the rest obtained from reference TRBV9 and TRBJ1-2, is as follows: DSGVTQTPKHLITATGQRVTLRCSPRSGDLSVYWYQQSLDQGLQFLIQYYNGEERAKGNILERFSAQQFPDLHSELNLSSLELGDSALYFCASSKQGSVYGYTFGSGTRLTVV.

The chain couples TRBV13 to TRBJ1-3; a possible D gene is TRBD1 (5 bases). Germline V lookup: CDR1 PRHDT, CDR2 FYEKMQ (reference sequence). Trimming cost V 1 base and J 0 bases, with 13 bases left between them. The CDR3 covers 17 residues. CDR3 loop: CASSLAYGTLSGNTIYF. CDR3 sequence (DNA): TGTGCCAGCAGCTTAGCTTACGGGACCCTCTCTGGAAACACCATATATTTT.

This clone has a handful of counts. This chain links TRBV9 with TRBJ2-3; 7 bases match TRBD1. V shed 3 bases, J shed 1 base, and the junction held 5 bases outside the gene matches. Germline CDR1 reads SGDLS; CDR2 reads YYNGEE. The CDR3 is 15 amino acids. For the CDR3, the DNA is TGTGCCAGCAGCGGACGACAGGGACGCACAGATACGCAGTATTTT. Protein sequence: CASSGRQGRTDTQYF.

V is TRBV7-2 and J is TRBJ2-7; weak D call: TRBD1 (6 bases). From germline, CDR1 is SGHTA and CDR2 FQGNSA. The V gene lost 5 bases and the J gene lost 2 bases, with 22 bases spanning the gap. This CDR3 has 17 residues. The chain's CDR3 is CASSTSQGRAFPYEQYF. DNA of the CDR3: TGTGCCAGCAGCACCTCCCAGGGGCGGGCTTTCCCCTACGAGCAGTACTTC.

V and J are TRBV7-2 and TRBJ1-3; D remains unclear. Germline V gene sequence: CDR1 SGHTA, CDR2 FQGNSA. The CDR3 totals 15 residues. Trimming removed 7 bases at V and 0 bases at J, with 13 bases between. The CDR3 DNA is TGTGCCAGCACCCACCCTTTATACTCTGGAAACACCATATATTTT. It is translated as CASTHPLYSGNTIYF.

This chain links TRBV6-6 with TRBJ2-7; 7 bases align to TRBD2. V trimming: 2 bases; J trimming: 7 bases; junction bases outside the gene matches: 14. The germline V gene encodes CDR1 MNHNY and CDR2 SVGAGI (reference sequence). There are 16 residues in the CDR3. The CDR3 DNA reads TGTGCCAGCAGTTACCAGGGAACAACCAGGGAGGGGGAGCAGTACTTC. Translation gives CASSYQGTTREGEQYF.

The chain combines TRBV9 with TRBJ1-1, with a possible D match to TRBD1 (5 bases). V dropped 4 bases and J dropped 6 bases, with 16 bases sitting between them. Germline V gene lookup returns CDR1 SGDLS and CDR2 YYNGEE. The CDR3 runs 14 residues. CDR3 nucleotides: TGTGCCAGCAGCCTTGAGGGGTATTGGGCTGAAGCTTTCTTT. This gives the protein CASSLEGYWAEAFF.

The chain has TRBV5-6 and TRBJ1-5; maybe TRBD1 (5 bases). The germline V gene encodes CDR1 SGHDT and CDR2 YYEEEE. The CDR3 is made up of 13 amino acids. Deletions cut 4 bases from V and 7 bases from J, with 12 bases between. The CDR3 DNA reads TGTGCCAGCAGCGCAGGGAGGGAACAGCCCCAGCATTTT. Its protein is CASSAGREQPQHF. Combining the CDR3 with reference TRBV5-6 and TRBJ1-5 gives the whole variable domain DAGVTQSPTHLIKTRGQQVTLRCSPKSGHDTVSWYQQALGQGPQFIFQYYEEEERQRGNFPDRFSGHQFPNYSSELNVNALLLGDSALYLCASSAGREQPQHFGDGTRLSIL.

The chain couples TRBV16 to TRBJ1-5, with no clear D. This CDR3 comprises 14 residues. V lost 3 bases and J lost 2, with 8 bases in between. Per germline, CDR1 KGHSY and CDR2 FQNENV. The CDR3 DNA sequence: TGTGCCAGCAGCCAGGCCGCGGGCAATCAGCCCCAGCATTTT. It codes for CASSQAAGNQPQHF.